This record looks at one T cell receptor beta chain sequence and its context. Its antigen is unidentified. This sample is drawn from a study of T cells in tumors after PD-1 blockade. Study as a whole: Treatment was either pembrolizumab 200 mg every 3 weeks or cemiplimab 350 mg every 2 weeks. Mean per blood sample: 95,000 to 130,000 templates (about 24,000-280,000), around 34,000 unique clonotypes. General observations from the study: Blood contained 35% to 50% of the tumor's TCR clonotypes.

Germline values: CDR1 MNHEY, CDR2 SVGAGI. Trimming cost V 4 bases and J 8 bases, with 17 bases left between them. The CDR3 length is 14 residues. The assay was immunoSEQ multiplex PCR, and TCRdb's table has in-frame clones only and misses some. The sample records around 60,000 clones, just under 80% being singletons. The genes are TRBV6-5 and TRBJ1-2; D is possibly TRBD1 (6 bases). The source of this sequence is a human donor with basal cell carcinoma. Source: PBMCs, taken before anti-PD-1 treatment. CDR3 loop: CASSSNGQPSGYTF. The DNA of the CDR3 is TGTGCCAGCAGTTCCAACGGACAGCCTTCGGGCTACACCTTC.